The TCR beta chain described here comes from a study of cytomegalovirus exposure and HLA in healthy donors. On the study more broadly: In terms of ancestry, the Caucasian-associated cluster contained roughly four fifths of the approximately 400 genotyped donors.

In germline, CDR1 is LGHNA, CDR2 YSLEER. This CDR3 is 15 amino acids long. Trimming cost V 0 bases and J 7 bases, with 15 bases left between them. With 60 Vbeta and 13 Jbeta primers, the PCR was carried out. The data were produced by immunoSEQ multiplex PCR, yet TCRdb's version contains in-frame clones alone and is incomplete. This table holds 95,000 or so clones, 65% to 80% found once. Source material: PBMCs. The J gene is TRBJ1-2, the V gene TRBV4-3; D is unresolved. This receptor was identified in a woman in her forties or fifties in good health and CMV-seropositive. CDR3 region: CASSQEHPRAGGYTF. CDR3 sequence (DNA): TGCGCCAGCAGCCAAGAACATCCGAGAGCGGGTGGCTACACCTTC.